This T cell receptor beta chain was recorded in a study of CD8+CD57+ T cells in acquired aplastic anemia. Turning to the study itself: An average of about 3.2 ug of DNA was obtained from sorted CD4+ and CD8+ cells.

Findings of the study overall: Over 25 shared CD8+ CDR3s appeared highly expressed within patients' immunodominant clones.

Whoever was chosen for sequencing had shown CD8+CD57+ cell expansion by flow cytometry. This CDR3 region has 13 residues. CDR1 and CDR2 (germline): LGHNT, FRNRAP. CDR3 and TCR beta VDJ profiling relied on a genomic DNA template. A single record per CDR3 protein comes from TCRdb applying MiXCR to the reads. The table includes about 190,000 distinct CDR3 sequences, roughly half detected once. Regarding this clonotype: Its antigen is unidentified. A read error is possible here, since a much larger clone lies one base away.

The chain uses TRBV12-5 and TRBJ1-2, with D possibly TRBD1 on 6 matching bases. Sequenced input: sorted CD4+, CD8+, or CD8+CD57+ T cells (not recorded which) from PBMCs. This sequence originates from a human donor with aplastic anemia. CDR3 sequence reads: CATGVGGARGCTF. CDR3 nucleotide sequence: TGTGCTACCGGGGTCGGGGGCGCGCGTGGCTGCACCTTC.